A selection of T cell receptor beta chains follows, all from one sample in a study of shared clonotypes between healthy human individuals. Libraries were prepared by immunoSEQ multiplex PCR; TCRdb keeps only in-frame clonotypes and omits some of them. This sample has roughly 2.2 million clones; 92% occur once, and the top ten carry more than 0.35%. Sequencing used naive CD4+ T cells from PBMCs. All receptors derive from a man younger than 35 in good health. Some clones in this sample may be carry-over from other donors' samples. Both conserved end residues are part of each CDR3. The D gene is left open where the match is weak. Clone size is shown for a subset of rows, as once, few, many or a class of expanded clone.

d_call: -; clone_size: -; v_call: TRBV6-5; j_call: TRBJ1-4; cdr3_aa: CASSYVPGDEKLFF; cdr3_nt: TGTGCCAGCAGTTACGTTCCAGGGGATGAAAAACTGTTTTTT
d_call: -; clone_size: -; v_call: TRBV6-6; j_call: TRBJ2-2; cdr3_aa: CASSYSQGANTGELFF; cdr3_nt: TGTGCCAGCAGTTACTCACAAGGGGCGAACACCGGGGAGCTGTTTTTT
d_call: -; clone_size: -; v_call: TRBV29-1; j_call: TRBJ2-2; cdr3_aa: CSVSPGFANTGELFF; cdr3_nt: TGCAGCGTTTCGCCCGGTTTCGCGAACACCGGGGAGCTGTTTTTT
d_call: TRBD2; clone_size: -; v_call: TRBV9; j_call: TRBJ2-3; cdr3_aa: CASSATSGFTDTQYF; cdr3_nt: TGTGCCAGCAGCGCGACTAGCGGGTTCACAGATACGCAGTATTTT
d_call: TRBD1; clone_size: -; v_call: TRBV14; j_call: TRBJ1-1; cdr3_aa: CASSRGQGAGSWAEAFF; cdr3_nt: TGTGCCAGCAGCCGGGGACAGGGGGCGGGTAGCTGGGCTGAAGCTTTCTTT
d_call: -; clone_size: -; v_call: TRBV28; j_call: TRBJ1-1; cdr3_aa: CASSLPSLGRTEAFF; cdr3_nt: TGTGCCAGCAGTTTACCGAGCTTGGGGAGGACTGAAGCTTTCTTT
d_call: TRBD1; clone_size: -; v_call: TRBV6-1; j_call: TRBJ1-2; cdr3_aa: CASSPETGGYGYTF; cdr3_nt: TGTGCCAGCAGTCCAGAGACAGGGGGCTATGGCTACACCTTC
d_call: -; clone_size: few; v_call: TRBV10-3; j_call: TRBJ1-1; cdr3_aa: CATRTGAEAFF; cdr3_nt: TGTGCCACTCGGACCGGTGCTGAAGCTTTCTTT
d_call: -; clone_size: -; v_call: TRBV10-3; j_call: TRBJ1-5; cdr3_aa: CAISESIGNQPQHF; cdr3_nt: TGTGCCATCAGTGAGTCGATTGGGAATCAGCCCCAGCATTTT
d_call: -; clone_size: -; v_call: TRBV5-1; j_call: TRBJ2-1; cdr3_aa: CASSLAFGSNIDEQFF; cdr3_nt: TGCGCCAGCAGCTTGGCCTTCGGGAGTAATATCGATGAGCAGTTCTTC
d_call: TRBD2; clone_size: -; v_call: TRBV7-2; j_call: TRBJ2-3; cdr3_aa: CASSLIPSGRYRADTQYF; cdr3_nt: TGTGCCAGCAGCTTAATCCCTAGCGGGAGATATCGGGCAGATACGCAGTATTTT
d_call: -; clone_size: -; v_call: TRBV7-9; j_call: TRBJ1-2; cdr3_aa: CASSLAGEGYTF; cdr3_nt: TGTGCCAGCAGCTTAGCCGGGGAAGGCTACACCTTC
d_call: -; clone_size: -; v_call: TRBV28; j_call: TRBJ2-7; cdr3_aa: CASSLLTGGPSGRREQYF; cdr3_nt: TGTGCCAGCAGTTTACTGACAGGGGGCCCTAGCGGGAGGCGCGAGCAGTACTTC
d_call: TRBD1; clone_size: -; v_call: TRBV28; j_call: TRBJ1-1; cdr3_aa: CASSQQGVGNTEAFF; cdr3_nt: TGTGCCAGCAGTCAACAGGGGGTAGGAAACACTGAAGCTTTCTTT
d_call: TRBD1; clone_size: -; v_call: TRBV27; j_call: TRBJ1-4; cdr3_aa: CASGRGQGALNEKLFF; cdr3_nt: TGTGCCAGCGGGAGAGGACAGGGGGCTCTTAATGAAAAACTGTTTTTT
d_call: -; clone_size: -; v_call: TRBV21-1; j_call: TRBJ2-7; cdr3_aa: CASSKGGGTSGSYEQYF; cdr3_nt: TGTGCCAGCAGCAAAGGGGGAGGGACTAGCGGGAGCTACGAGCAGTACTTC
d_call: -; clone_size: -; v_call: TRBV7-3; j_call: TRBJ2-5; cdr3_aa: CASSLNGLAETQYF; cdr3_nt: TGTGCCAGCAGCTTAAACGGACTTGCGGAGACCCAGTACTTC
d_call: TRBD1; clone_size: -; v_call: TRBV6-1; j_call: TRBJ1-2; cdr3_aa: CASSGDRSGYTF; cdr3_nt: TGTGCCAGCAGTGGGGACAGGTCGGGCTACACCTTC
d_call: -; clone_size: -; v_call: TRBV5-6; j_call: TRBJ1-1; cdr3_aa: CASSQISPSGEAFF; cdr3_nt: TGTGCCAGCAGCCAGATATCCCCAAGTGGTGAAGCTTTCTTT
d_call: -; clone_size: -; v_call: TRBV25-1; j_call: TRBJ1-1; cdr3_aa: CASKAEARNTEAFF; cdr3_nt: TGTGCCAGCAAAGCGGAGGCCAGAAACACTGAAGCTTTCTTT
d_call: -; clone_size: -; v_call: TRBV2; j_call: TRBJ2-7; cdr3_aa: CASNLLGTASYEQYF; cdr3_nt: TGTGCCAGCAACCTACTTGGTACCGCCTCCTACGAGCAGTACTTC
d_call: TRBD2; clone_size: -; v_call: TRBV10-3; j_call: TRBJ2-1; cdr3_aa: CAISNGRPGYNEQFF; cdr3_nt: TGTGCCATCAGCAACGGGAGGCCAGGTTACAATGAGCAGTTCTTC
d_call: TRBD1; clone_size: -; v_call: TRBV7-3; j_call: TRBJ2-7; cdr3_aa: CASSPGQHYEQYF; cdr3_nt: TGTGCCAGCAGCCCGGGACAGCACTACGAGCAGTACTTC
d_call: -; clone_size: -; v_call: TRBV28; j_call: TRBJ2-7; cdr3_aa: CASSLTGQGAYEQYF; cdr3_nt: TGTGCCAGCAGTTTGACAGGACAAGGGGCATACGAGCAGTACTTC
d_call: -; clone_size: -; v_call: TRBV27; j_call: TRBJ2-3; cdr3_aa: CATSRGSTADTQYF; cdr3_nt: TGTGCCACCTCGCGGGGTAGCACGGCAGATACGCAGTATTTT
d_call: TRBD1; clone_size: once; v_call: TRBV2; j_call: TRBJ2-7; cdr3_aa: CASSKTGGTYEQYF; cdr3_nt: TGTGCCAGCAGCAAGACAGGGGGCACATATGAGCAGTACTTC
d_call: -; clone_size: -; v_call: TRBV28; j_call: TRBJ2-3; cdr3_aa: CASRAQLVSNTQYF; cdr3_nt: TGTGCCAGCAGGGCCCAGTTGGTATCCAATACGCAGTATTTT
d_call: TRBD1; clone_size: -; v_call: TRBV5-6; j_call: TRBJ2-2; cdr3_aa: CASSLLLGTGPGELFF; cdr3_nt: TGTGCCAGCAGTCTCCTACTCGGGACAGGCCCCGGGGAGCTGTTTTTT
d_call: -; clone_size: -; v_call: TRBV7-3; j_call: TRBJ2-3; cdr3_aa: CASSLTGELADTQYF; cdr3_nt: TGTGCCAGCAGCTTAACGGGGGAGTTGGCAGATACGCAGTATTTT
d_call: -; clone_size: once; v_call: TRBV28; j_call: TRBJ2-7; cdr3_aa: CASSSVQQKYF; cdr3_nt: TGTGCCAGCAGTTCTGTCCAGCAAAAATACTTC
d_call: -; clone_size: -; v_call: TRBV7-2; j_call: TRBJ1-1; cdr3_aa: CASSLGGARNTEAFF; cdr3_nt: TGTGCCAGCAGCCTAGGGGGGGCTCGGAACACTGAAGCTTTCTTT
d_call: -; clone_size: -; v_call: TRBV11-3; j_call: TRBJ2-3; cdr3_aa: CASSLGAGSTDTQYF; cdr3_nt: TGTGCCAGCAGCTTAGGAGCCGGATCCACAGATACGCAGTATTTT
d_call: -; clone_size: -; v_call: TRBV7-6; j_call: TRBJ2-3; cdr3_aa: CASSLGQATDTQYF; cdr3_nt: TGTGCCAGCAGCTTAGGCCAGGCCACAGATACGCAGTATTTT
d_call: -; clone_size: -; v_call: TRBV7-3; j_call: TRBJ1-1; cdr3_aa: CASSQNPDTEAFF; cdr3_nt: TGTGCCAGCAGCCAGAACCCGGACACTGAAGCTTTCTTT
d_call: -; clone_size: -; v_call: TRBV10-3; j_call: TRBJ2-7; cdr3_aa: CAISESLLKVHEQYF; cdr3_nt: TGTGCCATCAGTGAGTCCCTTCTGAAAGTTCACGAGCAGTACTTC
d_call: -; clone_size: -; v_call: TRBV18; j_call: TRBJ1-1; cdr3_aa: CASSPILKDEAFF; cdr3_nt: TGTGCCAGCTCACCAATCCTTAAGGACGAAGCTTTCTTT
d_call: TRBD1; clone_size: -; v_call: TRBV19; j_call: TRBJ2-4; cdr3_aa: CASSIDGQGGDLAKNIQYF; cdr3_nt: TGTGCCAGTAGTATAGATGGACAGGGGGGAGATCTAGCCAAAAACATTCAGTACTTC
d_call: TRBD1; clone_size: -; v_call: TRBV9; j_call: TRBJ2-5; cdr3_aa: CASHPGQGAETQYF; cdr3_nt: TGTGCCAGCCACCCGGGACAGGGTGCAGAGACCCAGTACTTC
d_call: TRBD1; clone_size: -; v_call: TRBV10-3; j_call: TRBJ2-3; cdr3_aa: CAIMTGTGIGTDTQYF; cdr3_nt: TGTGCCATCATGACGGGGACAGGGATTGGCACAGATACGCAGTATTTT
d_call: -; clone_size: -; v_call: TRBV28; j_call: TRBJ1-2; cdr3_aa: CASSSGPTSSGYTF; cdr3_nt: TGTGCCAGCAGTTCAGGGCCCACCTCCTCTGGCTACACCTTC
d_call: TRBD2; clone_size: once; v_call: TRBV9; j_call: TRBJ2-1; cdr3_aa: CASSPRSLAGGGQFF; cdr3_nt: TGTGCCAGCAGCCCTAGGAGCCTAGCGGGAGGGGGGCAGTTCTTC
d_call: -; clone_size: -; v_call: TRBV28; j_call: TRBJ1-3; cdr3_aa: CASSFRTLGSGNTIYF; cdr3_nt: TGTGCCAGCAGTTTTAGAACACTCGGCTCTGGAAACACCATATATTTT
d_call: -; clone_size: once; v_call: TRBV7-6; j_call: TRBJ2-1; cdr3_aa: CASSLARERYNEQFF; cdr3_nt: TGTGCCAGCAGCTTAGCCAGGGAGAGGTACAATGAGCAGTTCTTC